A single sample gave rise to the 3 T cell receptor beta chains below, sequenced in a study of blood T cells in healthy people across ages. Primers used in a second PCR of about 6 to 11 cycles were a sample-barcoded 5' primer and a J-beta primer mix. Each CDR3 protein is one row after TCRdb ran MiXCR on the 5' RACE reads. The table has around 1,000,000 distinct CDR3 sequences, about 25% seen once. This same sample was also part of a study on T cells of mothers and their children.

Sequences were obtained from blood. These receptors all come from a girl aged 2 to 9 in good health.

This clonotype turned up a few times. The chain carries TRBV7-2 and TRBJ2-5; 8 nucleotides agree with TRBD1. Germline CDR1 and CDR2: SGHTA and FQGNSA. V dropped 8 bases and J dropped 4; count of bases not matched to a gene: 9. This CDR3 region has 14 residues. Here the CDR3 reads CASPQSGGGETQYF. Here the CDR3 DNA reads TGTGCCAGCCCTCAATCAGGGGGCGGAGAGACCCAGTACTTC.

As DNA, the CDR3 is TGCGCCAGCAGCCAAGATGAGCGGGACTACACAGATACGCAGTATTTT. It codes for CASSQDERDYTDTQYF. The chain has TRBV4-3 and TRBJ2-3, with 7 bases fitting TRBD2. The CDR3 spans 16 residues. Trimming cost V 0 bases and J 2 bases; bases outside gene matches: 5. Germline assignment: CDR1 LGHNA and CDR2 YSLEER.

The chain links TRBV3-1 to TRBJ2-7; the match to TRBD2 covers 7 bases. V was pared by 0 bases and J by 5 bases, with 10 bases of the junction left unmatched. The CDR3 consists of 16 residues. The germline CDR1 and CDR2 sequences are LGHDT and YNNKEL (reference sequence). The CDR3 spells CASSQDPSGTRNEQYF. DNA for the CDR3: TGTGCCAGCAGCCAAGATCCCAGCGGGACTCGTAACGAGCAGTACTTC.